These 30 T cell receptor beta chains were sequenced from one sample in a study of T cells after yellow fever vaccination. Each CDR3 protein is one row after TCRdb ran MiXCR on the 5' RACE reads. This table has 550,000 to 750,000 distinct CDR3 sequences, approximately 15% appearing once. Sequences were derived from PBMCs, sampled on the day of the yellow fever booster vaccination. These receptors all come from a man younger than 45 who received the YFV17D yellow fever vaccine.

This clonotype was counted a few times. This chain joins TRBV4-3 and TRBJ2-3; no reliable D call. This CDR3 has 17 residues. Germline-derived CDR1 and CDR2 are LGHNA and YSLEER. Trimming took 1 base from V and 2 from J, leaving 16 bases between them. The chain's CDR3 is CASSQGWAGLNTDTQYF. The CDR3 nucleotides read TGCGCCAGCAGCCAAGGATGGGCAGGATTAAACACAGATACGCAGTATTTT.

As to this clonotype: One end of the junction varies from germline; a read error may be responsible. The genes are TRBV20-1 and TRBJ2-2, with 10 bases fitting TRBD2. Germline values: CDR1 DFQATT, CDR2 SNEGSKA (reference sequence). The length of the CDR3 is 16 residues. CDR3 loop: CCARQRGLAYTGELFF. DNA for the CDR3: TGCTGTGCTAGACAGAGGGGACTAGCGTACACCGGGGAGCTGTTTTTT.

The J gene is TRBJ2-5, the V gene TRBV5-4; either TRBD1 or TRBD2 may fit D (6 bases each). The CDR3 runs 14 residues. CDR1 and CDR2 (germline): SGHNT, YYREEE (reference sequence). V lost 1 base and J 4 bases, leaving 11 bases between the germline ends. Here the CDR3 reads CASSLPGEVETQYF. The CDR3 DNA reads TGTGCCAGCAGCTTGCCAGGGGAGGTAGAGACCCAGTACTTC.

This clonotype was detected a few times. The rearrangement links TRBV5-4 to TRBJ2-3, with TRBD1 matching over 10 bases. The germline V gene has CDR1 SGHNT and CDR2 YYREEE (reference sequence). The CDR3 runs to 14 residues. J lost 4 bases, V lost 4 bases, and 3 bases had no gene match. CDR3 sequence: CASSRDRGPDTQYF. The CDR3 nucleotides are TGTGCCAGCAGCCGGGACAGGGGACCAGATACGCAGTATTTT.

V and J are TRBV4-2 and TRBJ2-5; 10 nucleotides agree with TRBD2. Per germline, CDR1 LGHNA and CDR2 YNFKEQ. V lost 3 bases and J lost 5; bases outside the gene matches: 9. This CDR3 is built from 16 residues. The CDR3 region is CASSQTIAGGGETQYF. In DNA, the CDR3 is TGTGCCAGCAGCCAGACTATAGCGGGAGGAGGGGAGACCCAGTACTTC.

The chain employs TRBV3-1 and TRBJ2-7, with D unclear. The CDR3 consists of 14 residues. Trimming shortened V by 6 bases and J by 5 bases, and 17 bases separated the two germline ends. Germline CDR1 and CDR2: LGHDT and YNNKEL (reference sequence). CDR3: CASSVTFSSHEQYF. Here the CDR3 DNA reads TGTGCCAGCAGTGTCACTTTCTCGTCCCACGAGCAGTACTTC.

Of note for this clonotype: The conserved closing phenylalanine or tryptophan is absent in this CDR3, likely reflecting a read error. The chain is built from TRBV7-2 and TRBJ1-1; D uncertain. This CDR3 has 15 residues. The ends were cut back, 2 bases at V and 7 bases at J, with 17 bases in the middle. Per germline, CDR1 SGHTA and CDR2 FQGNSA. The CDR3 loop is CASSLTLGPSGEAFI. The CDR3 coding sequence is TGTGCCAGCAGCTTAACCCTCGGACCCAGCGGTGAAGCTTTCATT.

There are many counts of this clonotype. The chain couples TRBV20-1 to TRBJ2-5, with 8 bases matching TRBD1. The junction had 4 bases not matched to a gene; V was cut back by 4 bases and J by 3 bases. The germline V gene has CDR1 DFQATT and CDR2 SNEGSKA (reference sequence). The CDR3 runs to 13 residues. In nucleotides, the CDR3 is TGCAGTGCTACCGGGACAGGCAAAGAGACCCAGTACTTC. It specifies CSATGTGKETQYF.

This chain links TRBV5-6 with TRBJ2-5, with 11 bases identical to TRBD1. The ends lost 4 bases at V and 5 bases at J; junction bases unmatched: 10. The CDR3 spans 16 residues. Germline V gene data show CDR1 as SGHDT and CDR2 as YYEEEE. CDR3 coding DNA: TGTGCCAGCAGCCCCCCGGGACAGGGGGTTTTGGAGACCCAGTACTTC. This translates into CASSPPGQGVLETQYF. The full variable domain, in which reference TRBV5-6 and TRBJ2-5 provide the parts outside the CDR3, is DAGVTQSPTHLIKTRGQQVTLRCSPKSGHDTVSWYQQALGQGPQFIFQYYEEEERQRGNFPDRFSGHQFPNYSSELNVNALLLGDSALYLCASSPPGQGVLETQYFGPGTRLLVL.

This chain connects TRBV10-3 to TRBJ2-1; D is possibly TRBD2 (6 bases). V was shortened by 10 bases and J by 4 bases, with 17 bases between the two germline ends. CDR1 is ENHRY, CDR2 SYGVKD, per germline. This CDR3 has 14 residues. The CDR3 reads CATQSSELYNEQFF. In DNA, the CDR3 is TGTGCCACCCAATCTAGCGAACTTTACAATGAGCAGTTCTTC.

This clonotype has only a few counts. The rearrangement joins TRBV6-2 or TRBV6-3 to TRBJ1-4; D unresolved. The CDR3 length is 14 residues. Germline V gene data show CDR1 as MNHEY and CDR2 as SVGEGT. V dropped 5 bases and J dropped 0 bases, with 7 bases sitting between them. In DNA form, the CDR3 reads TGTGCCAGCAGTCTGCACGCAACTAATGAAAAACTGTTTTTT. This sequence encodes CASSLHATNEKLFF.

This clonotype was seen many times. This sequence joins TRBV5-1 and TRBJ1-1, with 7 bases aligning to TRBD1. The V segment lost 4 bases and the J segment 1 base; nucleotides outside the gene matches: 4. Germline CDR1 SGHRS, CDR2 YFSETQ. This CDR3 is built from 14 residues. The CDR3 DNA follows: TGCGCCAGCAGCGTCGGGACAGAGAACACTGAAGCTTTCTTT. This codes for CASSVGTENTEAFF.

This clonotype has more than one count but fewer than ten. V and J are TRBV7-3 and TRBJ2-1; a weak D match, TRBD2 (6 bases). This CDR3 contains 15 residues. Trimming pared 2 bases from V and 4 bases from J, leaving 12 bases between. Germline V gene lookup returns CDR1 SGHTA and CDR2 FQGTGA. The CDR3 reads CASSLGRELYNEQFF. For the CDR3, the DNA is TGTGCCAGCAGCTTAGGACGGGAGCTATACAATGAGCAGTTCTTC.

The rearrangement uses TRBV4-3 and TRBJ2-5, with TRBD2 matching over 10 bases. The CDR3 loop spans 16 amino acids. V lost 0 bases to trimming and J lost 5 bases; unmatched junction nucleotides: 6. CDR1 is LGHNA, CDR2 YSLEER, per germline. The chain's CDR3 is CASSQDWLAGEETQYF. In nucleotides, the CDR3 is TGCGCCAGCAGCCAAGATTGGCTAGCGGGAGAGGAGACCCAGTACTTC.

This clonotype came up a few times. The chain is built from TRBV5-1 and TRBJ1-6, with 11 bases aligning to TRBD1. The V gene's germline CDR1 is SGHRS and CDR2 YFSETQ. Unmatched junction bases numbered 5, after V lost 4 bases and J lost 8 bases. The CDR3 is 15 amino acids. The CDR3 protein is CASSLGTGGYSPLHF. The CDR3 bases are TGCGCCAGCAGCCTCGGGACAGGGGGATATTCACCCCTCCACTTT.

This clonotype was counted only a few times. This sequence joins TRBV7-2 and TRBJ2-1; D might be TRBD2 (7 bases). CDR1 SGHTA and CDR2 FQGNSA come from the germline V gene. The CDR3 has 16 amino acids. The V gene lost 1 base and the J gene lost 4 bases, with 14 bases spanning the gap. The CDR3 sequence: CASSLVGGAGYNEQFF. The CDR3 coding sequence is TGTGCCAGCAGCTTAGTTGGGGGGGCAGGGTACAATGAGCAGTTCTTC. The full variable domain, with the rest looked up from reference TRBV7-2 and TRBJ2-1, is GAGVSQSPSNKVTEKGKDVELRCDPISGHTALYWYRQSLGQGLEFLIYFQGNSAPDKSGLPSDRFSAERTGGSVSTLTIQRTQQEDSAVYLCASSLVGGAGYNEQFFGPGTRLTVL.

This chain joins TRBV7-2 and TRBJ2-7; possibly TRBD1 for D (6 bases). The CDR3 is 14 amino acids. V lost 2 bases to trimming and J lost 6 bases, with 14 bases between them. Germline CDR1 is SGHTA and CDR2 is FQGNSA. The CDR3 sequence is CASSLFSGGGEQYF. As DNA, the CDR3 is TGTGCCAGCAGCTTATTTAGTGGGGGCGGCGAGCAGTACTTC.

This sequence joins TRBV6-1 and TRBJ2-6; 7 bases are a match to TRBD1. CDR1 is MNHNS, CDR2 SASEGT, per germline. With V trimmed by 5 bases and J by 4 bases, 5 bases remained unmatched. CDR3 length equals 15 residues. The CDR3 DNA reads TGTGCCAGCAGTACGACAGGGTACGGGGCCAACGTCCTGACTTTC. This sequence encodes CASSTTGYGANVLTF.

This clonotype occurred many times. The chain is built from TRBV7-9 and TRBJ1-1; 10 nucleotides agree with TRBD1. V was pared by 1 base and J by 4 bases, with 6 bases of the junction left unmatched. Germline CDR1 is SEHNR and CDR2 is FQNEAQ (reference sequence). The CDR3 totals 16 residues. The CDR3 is CASSLGGTGAFTEAFF. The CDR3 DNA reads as TGTGCCAGCAGCTTAGGGGGGACAGGGGCGTTCACTGAAGCTTTCTTT.

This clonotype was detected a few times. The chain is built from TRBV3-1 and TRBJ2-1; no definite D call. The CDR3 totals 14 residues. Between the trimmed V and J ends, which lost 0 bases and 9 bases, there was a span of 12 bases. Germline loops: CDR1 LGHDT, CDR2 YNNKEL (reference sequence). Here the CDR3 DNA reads TGTGCCAGCAGCCAAGATATCGGAGACGGTGAGCAGTTCTTC. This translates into CASSQDIGDGEQFF.

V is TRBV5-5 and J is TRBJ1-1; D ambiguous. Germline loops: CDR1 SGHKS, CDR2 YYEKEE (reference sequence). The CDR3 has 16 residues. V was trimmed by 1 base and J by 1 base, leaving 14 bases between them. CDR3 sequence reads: CASSLFGVLGNTEAFF. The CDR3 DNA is TGTGCCAGCAGCTTGTTCGGGGTCTTGGGGAACACTGAAGCTTTCTTT.

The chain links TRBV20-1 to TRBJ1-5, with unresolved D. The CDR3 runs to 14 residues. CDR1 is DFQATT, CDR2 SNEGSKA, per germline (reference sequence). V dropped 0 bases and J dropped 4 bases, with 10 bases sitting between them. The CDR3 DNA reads TGCAGTGCTAGAGATCTGAACGGAAATCAGCCCCAGCATTTT. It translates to CSARDLNGNQPQHF.

Here the CDR3 DNA reads TGTGCCACCAGCAGAGCTAGCGGGGGGCTGAAAGAGACCCAGTACTTC. Protein: CATSRASGGLKETQYF. The V gene is TRBV15, the J gene TRBJ2-5; TRBD2 matches 11 bases. Germline loops: CDR1 LNHNV, CDR2 YYDKDF (reference sequence). The CDR3 contains 16 residues. Germline trimming cut 1 base from V and 3 bases from J; bases unmatched to any gene: 4.

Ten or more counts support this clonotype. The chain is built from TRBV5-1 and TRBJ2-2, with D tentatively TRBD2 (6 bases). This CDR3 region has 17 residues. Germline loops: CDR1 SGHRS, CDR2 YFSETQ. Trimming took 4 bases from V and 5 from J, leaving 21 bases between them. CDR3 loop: CASSTSTSSVGTGELFF. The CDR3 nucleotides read TGCGCCAGCAGCACTTCGACTAGTTCGGTAGGAACCGGGGAGCTGTTTTTT.

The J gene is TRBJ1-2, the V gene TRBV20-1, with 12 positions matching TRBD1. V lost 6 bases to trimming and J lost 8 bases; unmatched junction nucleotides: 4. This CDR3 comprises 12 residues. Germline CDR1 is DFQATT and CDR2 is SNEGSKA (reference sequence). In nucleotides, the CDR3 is TGCAGTGCGGGACAGGGGGCAGGAGGCTACACCTTC. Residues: CSAGQGAGGYTF.

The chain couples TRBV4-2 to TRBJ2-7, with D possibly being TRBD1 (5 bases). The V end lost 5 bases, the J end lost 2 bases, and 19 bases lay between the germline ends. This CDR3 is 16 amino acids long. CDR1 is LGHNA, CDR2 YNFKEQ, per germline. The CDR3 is CASSAVAEKGTYEQYF. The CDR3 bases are TGTGCCAGCAGCGCCGTGGCGGAGAAGGGGACCTACGAGCAGTACTTC.

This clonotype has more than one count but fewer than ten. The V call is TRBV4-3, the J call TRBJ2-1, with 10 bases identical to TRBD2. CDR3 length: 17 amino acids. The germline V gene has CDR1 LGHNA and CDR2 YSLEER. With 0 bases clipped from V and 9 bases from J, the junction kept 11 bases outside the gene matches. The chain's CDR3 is CASSQDRELAGMREQFF. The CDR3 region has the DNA TGCGCCAGCAGCCAAGATCGCGAACTAGCGGGAATGCGTGAGCAGTTCTTC.

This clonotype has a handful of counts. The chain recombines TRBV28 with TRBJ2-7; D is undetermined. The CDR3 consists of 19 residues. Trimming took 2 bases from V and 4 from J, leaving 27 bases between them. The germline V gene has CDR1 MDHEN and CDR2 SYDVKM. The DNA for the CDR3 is TGTGCCAGCAGTTTAACCCCCTCTTCAGACATTGCCGAGTGGTACGAGCAGTACTTC. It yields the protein CASSLTPSSDIAEWYEQYF.

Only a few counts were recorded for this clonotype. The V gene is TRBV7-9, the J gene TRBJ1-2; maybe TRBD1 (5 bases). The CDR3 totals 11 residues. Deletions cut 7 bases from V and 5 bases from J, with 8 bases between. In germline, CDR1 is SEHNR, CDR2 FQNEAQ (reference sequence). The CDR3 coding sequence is TGTGCCAGCATGGGGGAGTATGGCTACACCTTC. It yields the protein CASMGEYGYTF.

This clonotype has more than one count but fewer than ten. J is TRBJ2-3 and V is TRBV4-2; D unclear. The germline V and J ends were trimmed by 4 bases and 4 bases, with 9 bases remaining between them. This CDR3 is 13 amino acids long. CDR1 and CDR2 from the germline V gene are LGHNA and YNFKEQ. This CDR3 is CASSRVRADTQYF. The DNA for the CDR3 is TGTGCCAGCAGCCGGGTTAGGGCAGATACGCAGTATTTT.